The TCR beta chain under discussion was sequenced for a study of cytomegalovirus exposure and HLA in healthy donors. Primers for the PCR totalled 60 Vbeta and 13 Jbeta. Sequencing was performed with immunoSEQ multiplex PCR; in TCRdb, only in-frame clones are kept and a portion is missing. Among 130,000 or so clones listed, 60% to 80% were seen once. J lost 6 bases, V lost 8 bases, and 1 base had no gene match. The CDR3 contains 11 residues. Germline V gene lookup returns CDR1 MNHNS and CDR2 SASEGT. Study-wide results and caveats: Among TCR sequences, most were rare, though some public TCRs appeared in many donors.

This clone was counted between two and nine times. The target antigen is unknown. The rearrangement links TRBV6-1 to TRBJ1-1, with 9 nucleotides matching TRBD1. The receptor comes from a man between 45 and 60 years old in good health and CMV-seropositive. The source material was PBMCs. The CDR3 loop is CASDRGSEAFF. Written as DNA, the CDR3 is TGTGCCAGCGACAGGGGGTCTGAAGCTTTCTTT.